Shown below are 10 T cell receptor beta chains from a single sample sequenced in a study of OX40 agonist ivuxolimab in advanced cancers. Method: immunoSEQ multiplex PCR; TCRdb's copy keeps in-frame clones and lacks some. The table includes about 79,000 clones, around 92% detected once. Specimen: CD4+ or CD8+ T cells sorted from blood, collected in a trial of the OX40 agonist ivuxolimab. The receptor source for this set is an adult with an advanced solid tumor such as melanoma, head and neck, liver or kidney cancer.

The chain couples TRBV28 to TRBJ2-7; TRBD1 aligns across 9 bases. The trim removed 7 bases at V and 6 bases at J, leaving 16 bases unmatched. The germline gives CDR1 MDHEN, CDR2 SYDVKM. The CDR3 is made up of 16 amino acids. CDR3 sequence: CASTSPPGQGRREQYF. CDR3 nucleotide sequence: TGTGCCAGCACCTCCCCCCCGGGACAGGGACGTCGCGAGCAGTACTTC.

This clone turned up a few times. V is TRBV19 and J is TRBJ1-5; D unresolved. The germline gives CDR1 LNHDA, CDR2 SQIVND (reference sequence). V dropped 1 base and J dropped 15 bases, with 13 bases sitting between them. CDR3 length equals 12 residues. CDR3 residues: CASSIVLGSRHF. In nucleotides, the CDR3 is TGTGCCAGTAGTATAGTTCTTGGTTCCCGGCATTTT.

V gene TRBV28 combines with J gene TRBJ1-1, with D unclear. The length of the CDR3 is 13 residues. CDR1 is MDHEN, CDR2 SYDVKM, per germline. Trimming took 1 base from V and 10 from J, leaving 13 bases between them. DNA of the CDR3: TGTGCCAGCAGTTTATTAGGAAACCTCGGAGCTTTCTTT. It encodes CASSLLGNLGAFF.

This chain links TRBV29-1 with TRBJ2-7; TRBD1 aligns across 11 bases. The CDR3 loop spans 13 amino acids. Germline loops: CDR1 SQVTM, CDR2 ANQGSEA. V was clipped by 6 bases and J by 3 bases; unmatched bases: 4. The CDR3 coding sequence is TGCAGCGTGTACGGGACAGGGGGCTACGAGCAGTACTTC. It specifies CSVYGTGGYEQYF.

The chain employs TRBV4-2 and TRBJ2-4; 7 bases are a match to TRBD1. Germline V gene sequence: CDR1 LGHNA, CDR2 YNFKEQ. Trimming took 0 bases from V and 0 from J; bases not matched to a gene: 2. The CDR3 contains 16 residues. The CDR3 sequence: CASSQEGGRAKNIQYF. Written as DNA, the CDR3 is TGTGCCAGCAGCCAAGAAGGGGGCAGAGCCAAAAACATTCAGTACTTC.

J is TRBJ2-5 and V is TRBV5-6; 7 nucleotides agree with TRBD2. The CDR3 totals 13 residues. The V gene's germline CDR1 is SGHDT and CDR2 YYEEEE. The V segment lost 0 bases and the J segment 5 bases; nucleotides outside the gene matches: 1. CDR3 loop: CASSLVGGETQYF. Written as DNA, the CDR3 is TGTGCCAGCAGCTTGGTCGGGGGGGAGACCCAGTACTTC.

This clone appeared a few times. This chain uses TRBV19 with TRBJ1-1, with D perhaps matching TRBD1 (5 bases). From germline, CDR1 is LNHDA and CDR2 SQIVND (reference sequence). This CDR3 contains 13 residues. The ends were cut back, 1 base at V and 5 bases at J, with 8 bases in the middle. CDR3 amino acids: CASSIVGGTEAFF. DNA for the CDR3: TGTGCCAGTAGTATAGTTGGGGGAACTGAAGCTTTCTTT.

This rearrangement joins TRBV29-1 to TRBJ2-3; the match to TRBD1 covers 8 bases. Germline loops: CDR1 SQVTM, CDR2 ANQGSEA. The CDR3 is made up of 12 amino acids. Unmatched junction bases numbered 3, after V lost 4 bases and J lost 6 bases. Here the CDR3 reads CSVGTGYDTQYF. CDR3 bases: TGCAGCGTTGGGACAGGGTACGATACGCAGTATTTT.

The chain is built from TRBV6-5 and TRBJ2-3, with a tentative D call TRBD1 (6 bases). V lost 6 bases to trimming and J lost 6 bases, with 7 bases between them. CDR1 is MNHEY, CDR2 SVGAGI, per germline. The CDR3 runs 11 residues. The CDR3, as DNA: TGTGCCAGCAGCCAGGGGGATACGCAGTATTTT. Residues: CASSQGDTQYF.

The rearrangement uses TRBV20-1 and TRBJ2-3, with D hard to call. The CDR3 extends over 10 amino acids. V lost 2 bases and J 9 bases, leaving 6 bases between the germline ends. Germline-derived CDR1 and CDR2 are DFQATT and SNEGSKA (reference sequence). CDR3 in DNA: TGCAGTGCTAGACGGAACACGCAGTATTTT. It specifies CSARRNTQYF.